These T cell receptor beta chains were read from a single sample in a study of OX40 agonist ivuxolimab in advanced cancers. Produced via immunoSEQ multiplex PCR; TCRdb's table is partial and in-frame only. The table records 40,000 to 60,000 clones, about four fifths of them present only once. This sample comprised CD4+ or CD8+ T cells sorted from blood, obtained in a trial of the OX40 agonist ivuxolimab. The receptors derive from an adult with an advanced solid tumor such as melanoma, head and neck, liver or kidney cancer. The CDR3 runs from the conserved cysteine through the conserved F or W. Each record gives: clone size, D gene, J gene, V gene, CDR3 DNA, CDR3 protein. D genes are given only for firm matches. Size is stated for part of the rows, as once, few or many counts, or as a class when the clone is expanded.

- TRBD1 TRBJ2-2 TRBV6-4 TGTGCCAGCATCCGTGACAGGGAAGAGACCGGGGAGCTGTTTTTT CASIRDREETGELFF
- TRBD2 TRBJ2-1 TRBV4-3 TGCGCCAGCAGCCAAGAACCAGCGGGGGGCTCAAGCTCCTACAATGAGCAGTTCTTC CASSQEPAGGSSSYNEQFF
- - TRBJ1-1 TRBV28 TGTGCCAGCGGACGACACATGAACACTGAAGCTTTCTTT CASGRHMNTEAFF
- TRBD2 TRBJ2-1 TRBV4-2 TGTGCCAGCAGCCCCCCGGCGGGAGCCTACAATGAGCAGTTCTTC CASSPPAGAYNEQFF
- - TRBJ2-7 TRBV7-8 TGTGCCAGCAGCTTAGAGGATTGGGGCTACGAGCAGTACTTC CASSLEDWGYEQYF
- TRBD1 TRBJ2-1 TRBV18 TGTGCCAGCTCACTAAGGGACAGCCTAGAGCAGTTCTTC CASSLRDSLEQFF
few - TRBJ1-1 TRBV7-6 TGTGCCAGCAGCCCCGTCACGGGGGCGAACACTGAAGCTTTCTTT CASSPVTGANTEAFF
- - TRBJ2-5 TRBV7-9 TGTGCCAGCAGCAAAGGAGAGACCCAGTACTTC CASSKGETQYF
- - TRBJ1-2 TRBV19 TGTGCCAGTAGTCCCGGGGCCCTCTCCTATGGCTACACCTTC CASSPGALSYGYTF
- TRBD1 TRBJ1-1 TRBV6-5 TGTGCCAGCAGTACGGGACAGAGTACGGCTTTCTTT CASSTGQSTAFF
- - TRBJ1-2 TRBV5-4 TGTGCCAGCAGTAGCGGCTATGGCTACACCTTC CASSSGYGYTF
- TRBD2 TRBJ2-2 TRBV7-3 TGTGCCAGCAGCCCAACAGCGGGAAACACCGGGGAGCTGTTTTTT CASSPTAGNTGELFF
- - TRBJ2-1 TRBV28 TGTGCCAGCAGCCTAACGGGGGGCTCGGATGAGCAGTTCTTC CASSLTGGSDEQFF
- TRBD1 TRBJ2-1 TRBV10-3 TGTGCCATCAGTGAGTCGAAGGTACAGGGGGCAAACGATGAGCAGTTCTTC CAISESKVQGANDEQFF
- - TRBJ1-5 TRBV10-3 TGTGCCATCAGTGATCGGGGTCTTGGCAATCAGCCCCAGCATTTT CAISDRGLGNQPQHF
- TRBD1 TRBJ2-1 TRBV15 TGTGCCACCAGCAGAGATGCAGGGACAGGGTGGGGGTCCTACAATGAGCAGTTCTTC CATSRDAGTGWGSYNEQFF
- - TRBJ1-4 TRBV5-4 TGTGCCAGCAGCTCGGGACACCTTGCAACTAATGAAAAACTGTTTTTT CASSSGHLATNEKLFF